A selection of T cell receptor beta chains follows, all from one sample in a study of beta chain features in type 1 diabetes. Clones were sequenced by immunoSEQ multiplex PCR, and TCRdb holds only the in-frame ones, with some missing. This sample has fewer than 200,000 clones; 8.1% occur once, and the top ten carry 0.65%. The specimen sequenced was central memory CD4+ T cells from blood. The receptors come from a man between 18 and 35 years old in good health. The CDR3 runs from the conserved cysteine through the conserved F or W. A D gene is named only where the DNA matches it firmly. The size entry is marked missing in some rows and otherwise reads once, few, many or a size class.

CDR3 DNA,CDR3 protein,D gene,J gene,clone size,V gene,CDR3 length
TGTGCCAGCAGTGACCCCGGGACAGACGAGCAGTACTTC,CASSDPGTDEQYF,TRBD1,TRBJ2-7,.,TRBV6-6,13
TGTGCCTGGAGAGGGGGGGGCCTGTCCAATGAGCAGTTCTTC,CAWRGGGLSNEQFF,.,TRBJ2-1,few,TRBV30,14
TGTGCCAGCAGTGAATCAGGCCAGGTGGACATTCAGTACTTC,CASSESGQVDIQYF,.,TRBJ2-4,many,TRBV25-1,14
TGTGCCAGCAGCGCTGGGGGGGAAAGCAACACTGAAGCTTTCTTT,CASSAGGESNTEAFF,.,TRBJ1-1,.,TRBV9,15
TGCGCCAGCAGCCAAGCTAAAGGAATCTACGGGACAGGCTATGGCTACACCTTC,CASSQAKGIYGTGYGYTF,TRBD1,TRBJ1-2,.,TRBV4-3,18
TGTGCCAGCAGCGGACTAGCGGGATTGGGAGATACGCAGTATTTT,CASSGLAGLGDTQYF,TRBD2,TRBJ2-3,few,TRBV7-8,15
TGTGCCAGCAGCCCGACAGGGAACTATGGCTACACCTTC,CASSPTGNYGYTF,TRBD1,TRBJ1-2,few,TRBV7-9,13
TGTGCCAGCAGAATGACAGGGACTAATGAAAAACTGTTTTTT,CASRMTGTNEKLFF,TRBD1,TRBJ1-4,many,TRBV28,14
TGTGCCAGCAGCGTACAGAAGGACACTGAAGCTTTCTTT,CASSVQKDTEAFF,.,TRBJ1-1,.,TRBV7-6,13
TGTGCCAGCAGCCCGGGACTCTCGGAAGAGACCCAGTACTTC,CASSPGLSEETQYF,.,TRBJ2-5,many,TRBV5-8,14
TGTGCCAGCAGCTTTTTCGATGAGCAGTTCTTC,CASSFFDEQFF,.,TRBJ2-1,few,TRBV7-2,11
TGTGCCAGCAGCTTATATGGAGGGGGCGAGAGTGAAGCTTTCTTT,CASSLYGGGESEAFF,TRBD1,TRBJ1-1,few,TRBV7-9,15
TGTGCCAGCAGTTCCGAGAGGCGAAGGTCCGAAGCTTTCTTT,CASSSERRRSEAFF,.,TRBJ1-1,.,TRBV28,14
TGCAGCGTCCGTTTCAATGAGCAGTTCTTC,CSVRFNEQFF,.,TRBJ2-1,many,TRBV29-1,10
TGTGCCAGTGGACAGGGTCAGAGCAATCAGCCCCAGCATTTT,CASGQGQSNQPQHF,TRBD1,TRBJ1-5,.,TRBV19,14
TGCGCCAGCAGCTTGGGACTAGCGGACAAAGAGACCCAGTACTTC,CASSLGLADKETQYF,TRBD2,TRBJ2-5,few,TRBV5-1,15
TGCGCCAGCAGCCAAGATAGCGGGGGGGCAGCGTCCAGGAATGAGCAGTTCTTC,CASSQDSGGAASRNEQFF,TRBD2,TRBJ2-1,few,TRBV4-3,18
TGCGCCAGCAGCCAAGATGGGCAGAATAATTCACCCCTCCACTTT,CASSQDGQNNSPLHF,.,TRBJ1-6,many,TRBV5-1,15
TGTGCCAGCAGCCCCAACGGGGGGAAACGGGACTATGGCTACACCTTC,CASSPNGGKRDYGYTF,.,TRBJ1-2,.,TRBV7-3,16
TGTGCCAGCTCACCATCGGCTAGCTACGAGCAGTACTTC,CASSPSASYEQYF,.,TRBJ2-7,many,TRBV18,13
TGTGCCAGCAGCAAAGGTATTGGAGGGCCGGGGGATACGCAGTATTTT,CASSKGIGGPGDTQYF,.,TRBJ2-3,few,TRBV21-1,16
TGTGCCAGCAACGTACAGGGGGTTGGAGGCTACACCTTC,CASNVQGVGGYTF,TRBD1,TRBJ1-2,.,TRBV2,13
TGTGCCAGCAGCCCAGGGACAGATACGCAGTATTTT,CASSPGTDTQYF,.,TRBJ2-3,many,TRBV7-6,12
TGTGCCAGCATGAGGGACTCCTACAATGAGCAGTTCTTC,CASMRDSYNEQFF,.,TRBJ2-1,few,TRBV5-5,13
TGTGCCAGCAGCTTAGTTAGGGGGCTAGGCTACACAGATACGCAGTATTTT,CASSLVRGLGYTDTQYF,TRBD1,TRBJ2-3,.,TRBV11-2,17
TGTGCCAGCAGCTTAGCAGACAGGGGATATGGCTACACCTTC,CASSLADRGYGYTF,TRBD1,TRBJ1-2,few,TRBV7-2,14
TGTGCCAGCAGGGGGGACAGAGGAAACACCATATATTTT,CASRGDRGNTIYF,TRBD1,TRBJ1-3,few,TRBV9,13
TGTGCCAGCGACAGGTGGGCCTATGGCTACACCTTC,CASDRWAYGYTF,.,TRBJ1-2,few,TRBV5-4,12
TGTGCCAGCGTAAGGGAAGGGAGTTGGGACACTGAAGCTTTCTTT,CASVREGSWDTEAFF,.,TRBJ1-1,.,TRBV27,15
TGTGCCAGCAGCCATGAACAGGGGGAAGATCAGCCCCAGCATTTT,CASSHEQGEDQPQHF,TRBD1,TRBJ1-5,few,TRBV7-9,15
TGTGCCAGCAGTTGGGACAGGGGATACAATTCACCCCTCCACTTT,CASSWDRGYNSPLHF,TRBD1,TRBJ1-6,many,TRBV13,15
TGTGCCAGCAGCTCTCGACAGGGGTGGAGTGGCTACACCTTC,CASSSRQGWSGYTF,TRBD1,TRBJ1-2,few,TRBV7-2,14
TGTGCCAGCAGTTACCGGACAGGGGGGGTGAACACTGAAGCTTTCTTT,CASSYRTGGVNTEAFF,TRBD1,TRBJ1-1,.,TRBV6-5,16
TGTGCCAGCAGTGGCGGACACCTCGTGGGGGGCTACACCTTC,CASSGGHLVGGYTF,.,TRBJ1-2,few,TRBV2,14
TGTGCCAGCAGTTTGCCGGGAGGAGGGGGCAATGAGCAGTTCTTC,CASSLPGGGGNEQFF,.,TRBJ2-1,few,TRBV28,15
TGTGCCAGCTCCCCCGGGACTAGCTACGAGCAGTACTTC,CASSPGTSYEQYF,TRBD2,TRBJ2-7,many,TRBV18,13
TGCGCCAGCAGCCCCAACCCGGCGACAGGGCAAGATACGCAGTATTTT,CASSPNPATGQDTQYF,TRBD1,TRBJ2-3,.,TRBV5-1,16
TGTGCCAGCAGCCGTAGAGTCACCGGGGAGCTGTTTTTT,CASSRRVTGELFF,.,TRBJ2-2,many,TRBV28,13
TGTGCCAGCAGGTGGGGACAATCCCAGGGTCAGCCCCAGCATTTT,CASRWGQSQGQPQHF,.,TRBJ1-5,.,TRBV28,15
TGTGCCAGCAGAGGACAGGTTCGGACCGGGGAGCTGTTTTTT,CASRGQVRTGELFF,TRBD1,TRBJ2-2,.,TRBV2,14
TGTGCCAGCTCACCAGCTACAATTACAGGGGGCAGGTACAATGAGCAGTTCTTC,CASSPATITGGRYNEQFF,TRBD1,TRBJ2-1,.,TRBV18,18
TGTGCCAGCAGCTTAGTGGGACACGGCTTGGAGCAGTACTTC,CASSLVGHGLEQYF,.,TRBJ2-7,.,TRBV7-3,14
TGTGCCAGCAGTAGATCAGGGAATCAGCCCCAGCATTTT,CASSRSGNQPQHF,.,TRBJ1-5,few,TRBV6-5,13
TGTGCCTGGAGTCTCCGGGGAGGCAAAAACATTCAGTACTTC,CAWSLRGGKNIQYF,.,TRBJ2-4,many,TRBV30,14
TGTGCCAGCAGCTTTGCAGGGAACGCTGGCTACACCTTC,CASSFAGNAGYTF,.,TRBJ1-2,few,TRBV7-3,13